Shown below are 21 T cell receptor beta chains from a single sample sequenced in a study of vaccination and CD4 T cells after COVID-19. No antigen has been assigned to these receptors. The treatment here: roughly 10-day PBMC culture with coronavirus spike peptide pools or control peptides (ViraFEST assay). CD4+ T cells that had been cultured provided DNA sequenced with the Oncomine TCR Beta short-read assay. TCRdb reprocessed the PCR reads via MiXCR and lists one record per CDR3 protein. This table holds some 8,100 distinct CDR3 sequences, 50% found once. Sequences were obtained from CD4+ T cells from blood, cultured in vitro. These receptor sequences come from a human donor who had recovered from COVID-19.

This sequence joins TRBV12-3 or TRBV12-4 and TRBJ1-1; no clear D. V lost 3 bases and J lost 5, with 10 bases in between. CDR3 size: 13 residues. Here the CDR3 reads CASSLQTVTEAFF. CDR3 DNA sequence: TGTGCCAGCAGTTTGCAGACGGTAACTGAAGCTTTCTTT.

The chain joins TRBV2 to TRBJ1-1; D not certain. This CDR3 comprises 13 residues. CDR1 and CDR2 (germline): SNHLY, FYNNEI. Deletions cut 6 bases from V and 1 base from J, with 9 bases between. The CDR3 loop is CASRIRGNTEAFF. The DNA of the CDR3 is TGTGCCAGCAGGATAAGAGGGAACACTGAAGCTTTCTTT. Variable domain in full (rest from reference TRBV2 and TRBJ1-1): EPEVTQTPSHQVTQMGQEVILRCVPISNHLYFYWYRQILGQKVEFLVSFYNNEISEKSEIFDDQFSVERPDGSNFTLKIRSTKLEDSAMYFCASRIRGNTEAFFGQGTRLTVV.

The sample holds a few counts of this clonotype. The chain has TRBV6-4 and TRBJ2-3; possibly TRBD2 for D (6 bases). With 2 bases removed from V and 0 bases from J, the gap between germline ends came to 9 bases. This CDR3 has 15 amino acids. The germline V gene has CDR1 MRHNA and CDR2 SNTAGT. The CDR3 nucleotides read TGTGCCAGCAGTGACGGAAGCGGGAGCACAGATACGCAGTATTTT. Protein product: CASSDGSGSTDTQYF.

V and J are TRBV12-3 or TRBV12-4 and TRBJ2-7, with D unresolved. The CDR3 runs to 13 residues. The germline V and J ends were trimmed by 3 bases and 3 bases, with 9 bases remaining between them. Here the CDR3 reads CASSLVGDYEQYF. CDR3 nucleotides: TGTGCCAGCAGTTTGGTTGGGGACTACGAGCAGTACTTC.

The V and J genes are TRBV7-2 and TRBJ2-7, with D possibly being TRBD2 (5 bases). The V gene lost 5 bases and the J gene lost 9 bases, with 23 bases spanning the gap. CDR1 and CDR2 (germline): SGHTA, FQGNSA. This CDR3 comprises 15 residues. CDR3 nucleotide sequence: TGTGCCAGCAGCCTCGCGAGGGCGGACGGCCGGGGGCAGTACTTC. It translates to CASSLARADGRGQYF.

The chain uses TRBV19 and TRBJ2-7; D remains unclear. The CDR3 covers 14 residues. The V gene lost 1 base and the J gene lost 3 bases, with 10 bases spanning the gap. Germline V gene sequence: CDR1 LNHDA, CDR2 SQIVND (reference sequence). The CDR3 nucleotides read TGTGCCAGTAGTATAGGGGCCGGAAACTACGAGCAGTACTTC. This gives the protein CASSIGAGNYEQYF.

There are a few counts of this clonotype. V usage is TRBV20-1 and J usage is TRBJ1-6; TRBD1 matches 7 bases. Germline CDR1 is DFQATT and CDR2 is SNEGSKA (reference sequence). Trimming cost V 5 bases and J 8 bases; bases outside gene matches: 18. The CDR3 length is 17 residues. Here the CDR3 reads CSAAPRDPQGVDSPLHF. The CDR3 DNA reads TGCAGTGCTGCCCCTCGAGACCCCCAGGGGGTAGATTCACCCCTCCACTTT.

The V and J genes are TRBV5-8 and TRBJ1-5; 9 nucleotides match TRBD1. CDR3 length: 15 amino acids. Germline lookup yields CDR1 SGHTS and CDR2 YDEGEE. V lost 5 bases and J lost 4; bases outside the gene matches: 7. The CDR3 DNA reads TGTGCCAGCAGGGCAACGGGACAGGGAAATCAGCCCCAGCATTTT. This codes for CASRATGQGNQPQHF.

This chain connects TRBV24-1 to TRBJ2-1; 8 positions agree with TRBD1. Germline V gives CDR1 KGHDR, CDR2 SFDVKD. Trimming took 1 base from V and 15 from J; bases not matched to a gene: 7. The CDR3 is made up of 13 amino acids. The CDR3 coding sequence is TGTGCCACCAGTGATTTTGGCGGGACAGGATGGTTCTTC. Translated, it gives CATSDFGGTGWFF.

The J gene is TRBJ2-5, the V gene TRBV29-1, with unresolved D. The CDR3 length is 13 residues. Trimming pared 7 bases from V and 2 bases from J, leaving 14 bases between. The germline V gene encodes CDR1 SQVTM and CDR2 ANQGSEA. The CDR3 loop reads CSARKAYQETQYF. The CDR3 nucleotides are TGCAGCGCCCGAAAGGCCTATCAAGAGACCCAGTACTTC. The variable domain in full, with the rest retrieved from reference TRBV29-1 and TRBJ2-5, is SAVISQKPSRDICQRGTSLTIQCQVDSQVTMMFWYRQQPGQSLTLIATANQGSEATYESGFVIDKFPISRPNLTFSTLTVSNMSPEDSSIYLCSARKAYQETQYFGPGTRLLVL.

V gene TRBV29-1 combines with J gene TRBJ2-7; D remains unclear. Germline V CDR1 and CDR2: SQVTM, ANQGSEA. The CDR3 has 12 amino acids. V lost 4 bases to trimming and J lost 3 bases, with 10 bases between them. In nucleotides, the CDR3 is TGCAGCGTTGCGGACGGAGACTACGAGCAGTACTTC. Its translation is CSVADGDYEQYF.

V and J are TRBV2 and TRBJ1-5, with no clear D. CDR3 size: 13 residues. V lost 4 bases and J lost 6, with 10 bases in between. Germline CDR1 reads SNHLY; CDR2 reads FYNNEI. The CDR3 loop reads CASSVGYGQPQHF. The CDR3, as DNA: TGTGCCAGCAGTGTCGGGTACGGTCAGCCCCAGCATTTT.

In this sample, this clonotype turned up a few times. The chain links TRBV7-2 to TRBJ1-5, with a tentative D call TRBD1 (5 bases). V lost 5 bases and J 9 bases, leaving 14 bases between the germline ends. Germline assignment: CDR1 SGHTA and CDR2 FQGNSA. The CDR3 sequence is 13 residues long. CDR3 in DNA: TGTGCCAGCAGCCAAGAAGGGGTCGGGCCCCAGCATTTT. This encodes CASSQEGVGPQHF.

The chain joins TRBV6-1 to TRBJ2-7; 8 nucleotides line up with TRBD1. Germline CDR1 is MNHNS and CDR2 is SASEGT. V shed 8 bases, J shed 8 bases, and the junction held 14 bases outside the gene matches. There are 14 residues in the CDR3. In nucleotides, the CDR3 is TGTGCCAGCTGCCGGACAGGGCCCGGGGAGAAGCAGTACTTC. Protein product: CASCRTGPGEKQYF.

The J gene is TRBJ1-4, the V gene TRBV15; 7 nucleotides line up with TRBD1. V lost 5 bases, J lost 4 bases, and 7 bases stayed unmatched. This CDR3 contains 15 residues. In germline, CDR1 is LNHNV, CDR2 YYDKDF (reference sequence). The DNA of the CDR3 is TGTGCCACCAGCGAGTTTGGGACAGATAATGAAAAACTGTTTTTT. Translated, it gives CATSEFGTDNEKLFF.

This chain connects TRBV12-3 or TRBV12-4 to TRBJ2-5; D ambiguous. V dropped 3 bases and J dropped 3 bases, with 8 bases sitting between them. This CDR3 is built from 13 residues. CDR3 region: CASSFGPKETQYF. The CDR3 DNA reads TGTGCCAGCAGTTTTGGTCCCAAAGAGACCCAGTACTTC.

V and J are TRBV2 and TRBJ2-7, with D perhaps TRBD2 (6 bases). This CDR3 region has 13 residues. V was clipped by 11 bases and J by 0 bases, with 14 bases between them. Germline values: CDR1 SNHLY, CDR2 FYNNEI. The DNA for the CDR3 is TGTGCCTCCACCTCGGGGGACTCCTACGAGCAGTACTTC. Protein: CASTSGDSYEQYF.

This clonotype showed up just a few times. This chain joins TRBV7-9 and TRBJ2-3; TRBD2 matches at 7 bases. The CDR3 contains 15 residues. The trim removed 5 bases at V and 3 bases at J, leaving 8 bases unmatched. Germline V gene data show CDR1 as SEHNR and CDR2 as FQNEAQ (reference sequence). This CDR3 reads CASSLSGLGTDTQYF. The CDR3 coding sequence is TGTGCCAGCAGCCTATCAGGACTAGGGACAGATACGCAGTATTTT.

Only a few counts were recorded for this clonotype. V and J are TRBV19 and TRBJ1-5, with D unclear. Germline loops: CDR1 LNHDA, CDR2 SQIVND (reference sequence). V lost 7 bases and J lost 0, with 13 bases in between. The CDR3 is 15 amino acids. The CDR3 protein is CASTEFGPSNQPQHF. The CDR3 bases are TGTGCCAGTACCGAGTTCGGACCTAGCAATCAGCCCCAGCATTTT. Filled out from reference TRBV19 and TRBJ1-5, the complete variable domain reads DGGITQSPKYLFRKEGQNVTLSCEQNLNHDAMYWYRQDPGQGLRLIYYSQIVNDFQKGDIAEGYSVSREKKESFPLTVTSAQKNPTAFYLCASTEFGPSNQPQHFGDGTRLSIL.

The chain has TRBV6-1 and TRBJ1-1, with 9 bases that match TRBD1. CDR1 and CDR2 (germline): MNHNS, SASEGT. The CDR3 extends over 13 amino acids. V gave up 4 bases and J gave up 9 bases; unmatched junction bases: 6. This chain's CDR3 is CASSAGTGIKAFF. CDR3 in DNA: TGTGCCAGCAGTGCCGGGACAGGGATCAAAGCTTTCTTT.

The genes are TRBV7-2 and TRBJ2-5, with a possible D match to TRBD1 (5 bases). In germline, CDR1 is SGHTA, CDR2 FQGNSA. V dropped 3 bases and J dropped 6 bases, with 17 bases sitting between them. The CDR3 covers 15 residues. The CDR3 region is CASSFPGNRQKTQYF. In DNA form, the CDR3 reads TGTGCCAGCAGCTTCCCTGGAAACAGGCAGAAGACCCAGTACTTC.